These 11 T cell receptor beta chains originate from one sample sequenced in a study of CD8+ T cells in alopecia areata. Following extraction, RNA underwent reverse transcription to cDNA, which served as the sequencing template. The assay was immunoSEQ multiplex PCR, and TCRdb's table has in-frame clones only and misses some. The repertoire includes 95,000 to 100,000 clones, roughly two thirds of them detected once, and around a sixth sits in the top ten. Noted treatment: oral pan-JAK inhibitor, 5-10 mg twice daily. Sequences were derived from CD8+ T cells sorted from blood, sampled at week 4, from a patient treated with tofacitinib. Receptor source: a human donor with alopecia areata.

The table lists this clone with a few counts. V gene TRBV29-1 combines with J gene TRBJ2-7, with 9 bases identical to TRBD1. Trimming at V came to 6 bases and at J to 1 base, leaving 4 bases not matched to a gene. Germline CDR1 and CDR2: SQVTM and ANQGSEA. CDR3 size: 13 residues. Written as DNA, the CDR3 is TGCAGCGTCCCGGGACAGGGTTCCTACGAGCAGTACTTC. Encoded protein: CSVPGQGSYEQYF.

This clone turned up a few times. The chain carries TRBV27 and TRBJ1-2; perhaps TRBD1 as D (6 bases). The V end lost 2 bases, the J end lost 6 bases, and 13 bases lay between the germline ends. The CDR3 consists of 14 residues. CDR1 and CDR2 (germline): MNHEY, SMNVEV (reference sequence). In nucleotides, the CDR3 is TGTGCCAGCAGTTTACGGGGAGGGGGGAATGGCTACACCTTC. Its protein is CASSLRGGGNGYTF.

This chain uses TRBV29-1 with TRBJ2-1, with D uncertain. In germline, CDR1 is SQVTM, CDR2 ANQGSEA. The CDR3 consists of 12 residues. Trimming cost V 3 bases and J 7 bases, with 10 bases left between them. CDR3 residues: CSVEIRTNEQFF. CDR3 nucleotides: TGCAGCGTTGAGATTAGGACGAATGAGCAGTTCTTC.

The V and J genes are TRBV29-1 and TRBJ2-7; D uncertain. This CDR3 contains 13 residues. V gave up 4 bases and J gave up 3 bases, with 13 bases separating them. Germline-derived CDR1 and CDR2 are SQVTM and ANQGSEA. The CDR3 region is CSVVLGLDYEQYF. DNA for the CDR3: TGCAGCGTTGTGCTGGGGTTAGACTACGAGCAGTACTTC.

A note on this clone: Other DNA sequences within the sample encode an identical CDR3. The V gene is TRBV30, the J gene TRBJ2-1; D is unresolved. CDR3 length: 12 residues. CDR1 is GTSNPN and CDR2 is SVGIG in the germline V gene (reference sequence). V shed 0 bases and J shed 4 bases, with 4 bases lying between them. The CDR3 sequence is CAWSVSYNEQFF. The DNA of the CDR3 is TGTGCCTGGAGTGTAAGTTACAATGAGCAGTTCTTC.

The rearrangement uses TRBV4-1 and TRBJ2-3; no clear D. Between the trimmed V and J ends, which lost 0 bases and 5 bases, there was a span of 9 bases. Germline V gives CDR1 MGHRA, CDR2 YSYEKL. This CDR3 is built from 14 residues. The CDR3 spells CASSQDPRGDTQYF. CDR3 nucleotides: TGCGCCAGCAGCCAAGATCCCCGAGGAGATACGCAGTATTTT.

The chain joins TRBV30 to TRBJ2-2; possible D gene TRBD2, 5 bases. This CDR3 has 12 amino acids. V lost 3 bases to trimming and J lost 7 bases, with 9 bases between them. Germline CDR1 reads GTSNPN; CDR2 reads SVGIG (reference sequence). The CDR3 sequence: CAWREGGGELFF. The CDR3 DNA reads as TGTGCCTGGAGAGAGGGCGGCGGGGAGCTGTTTTTT.

This chain joins TRBV13 and TRBJ2-7; TRBD1 or TRBD2 may be the D gene (5 bases each). Germline CDR1 and CDR2: PRHDT and FYEKMQ (reference sequence). V lost 5 bases to trimming and J lost 5 bases, with 13 bases between them. The CDR3 runs 13 residues. CDR3 residues: CASSRSGPNEQYF. The CDR3 DNA reads as TGTGCCAGCAGCCGTTCGGGGCCGAACGAGCAGTACTTC.

This clone came up once. The V call is TRBV6-5, the J call TRBJ1-2, with no clear D. With 0 bases removed from V and 6 bases from J, the gap between germline ends came to 11 bases. Germline V gene data show CDR1 as MNHEY and CDR2 as SVGAGI. CDR3 size: 14 residues. The DNA of the CDR3 is TGTGCCAGCAGTTACTCGAGTGGGATAAATGGCTACACCTTC. Translated: CASSYSSGINGYTF.

The V and J genes are TRBV29-1 and TRBJ2-1, with D perhaps TRBD2 (7 bases). The CDR3 consists of 12 residues. Germline CDR1 reads SQVTM; CDR2 reads ANQGSEA. Trimming removed 3 bases at V and 9 bases at J, with 12 bases between. The CDR3 sequence is CSVDGGAVEQFF. Written as DNA, the CDR3 is TGCAGCGTTGATGGGGGGGCCGTTGAGCAGTTCTTC.

The chain employs TRBV7-9 and TRBJ2-2; perhaps TRBD2 as D (6 bases). Trimming took off 2 bases at V and 7 bases at J, with 14 bases between the two ends. The CDR3 loop spans 15 amino acids. Germline V CDR1 and CDR2: SEHNR, FQNEAQ (reference sequence). In DNA, the CDR3 is TGTGCCAGCAGCTTACCCCCGGGGGTTATCGGGGAGCTGTTTTTT. Translation gives CASSLPPGVIGELFF.